What follows are 2 T cell receptor beta chains derived from one specimen sequenced in a study of CD4 T cells in relation to SARS-CoV-2 and coronaviruses. This table comes from immunoSEQ multiplex PCR, and its TCRdb copy is limited to in-frame clones, with some not included. Found here are about 38,000 clones, under 80% of them singletons; the top ten hold about a fifth. The antigens for these receptors are not known. The sequenced sample consisted of memory CD4+ T cells from PBMCs, cultured in vitro. The receptors were sampled from an adult with COVID-19.

A few counts support this clone. V gene TRBV30 combines with J gene TRBJ1-4, with D possibly being TRBD1 (6 bases). The CDR3 runs to 15 residues. The ends were cut back, 3 bases at V and 0 bases at J, with 11 bases in the middle. Germline values: CDR1 GTSNPN, CDR2 SVGIG (reference sequence). CDR3 amino acids: CAWRKTGATNEKLFF. The DNA for the CDR3 is TGTGCCTGGAGGAAGACAGGAGCAACTAATGAAAAACTGTTTTTT.

The gene calls are TRBV5-8 and TRBJ2-4, with a weak D call TRBD1 (5 bases). The CDR3 totals 14 residues. Germline V gene data show CDR1 as SGHTS and CDR2 as YDEGEE. Trimming pared 3 bases from V and 6 bases from J, leaving 13 bases between. The CDR3 region is CASSYRNRINIQYF. CDR3 nucleotide sequence: TGTGCCAGCAGCTATAGAAACAGGATAAACATTCAGTACTTC.